Detailed here is one T cell receptor (beta chain). This record belongs to a study of control samples from healthy donors and cancer patients. Some clones are missing from TCRdb's copy, which holds only in-frame ones; the method was immunoSEQ multiplex PCR. The sample yields approximately 150,000 clones, 88% seen once. Germline CDR1 LNHDA, CDR2 SQIVND (reference sequence). The CDR3 consists of 13 residues. Trimming stripped 3 bases from V and 8 bases from J, with 13 bases between. Sequencing was performed on blood. The chain links TRBV19 to TRBJ1-2, with D unclear. The receptor was isolated from a man younger than 30 in good health. For the CDR3, the DNA is TGTGCCAGTAGTATCGCCCGAACGGGGGGCTACACCTTC. Its protein is CASSIARTGGYTF.